One sample yielded the 3 T cell receptor beta chains listed below, sequenced in a study of technical replicates of blood from a handful of donors. Measured with immunoSEQ multiplex PCR; TCRdb has only the in-frame clones, and not every one. The data show tens of thousands of clones, about 91% seen once. Specimen: T cells isolated from PBMCs. These receptors originate from a human donor in good health.

This rearrangement joins TRBV5-5 to TRBJ2-7; D is perhaps TRBD1 (5 bases). V was pared by 1 base and J by 2 bases, with 13 bases between. The CDR3 has 15 amino acids. Per germline, CDR1 SGHKS and CDR2 YYEKEE (reference sequence). The CDR3 reads CASSLRGGSTYEQYF. CDR3 sequence (DNA): TGTGCCAGCAGCTTGAGGGGTGGATCAACCTACGAGCAGTACTTC. Full variable domain (remainder filled in from reference TRBV5-5 and TRBJ2-7): DAGVTQSPTHLIKTRGQQVTLRCSPISGHKSVSWYQQVLGQGPQFIFQYYEKEERGRGNFPDRFSARQFPNYSSELNVNALLLGDSALYLCASSLRGGSTYEQYFGPGTRLTVT.

The chain has TRBV29-1 and TRBJ2-1; 10 bases line up with TRBD2. The CDR3 has 13 residues. CDR1 and CDR2 from the germline V gene are SQVTM and ANQGSEA. J was trimmed by 7 bases and V by 4 bases; bases with no gene match: 4. The CDR3 nucleotides read TGCAGCGTTGCTAGCGGGAGTAAAAATGAGCAGTTCTTC. Translating gives CSVASGSKNEQFF.

This clone was counted between two and nine times. The chain is built from TRBV7-9 and TRBJ1-1, with 7 positions matching TRBD1. With V trimmed by 6 bases and J by 3 bases, 4 bases remained unmatched. Per the germline V gene, CDR1 is SEHNR and CDR2 is FQNEAQ (reference sequence). The CDR3 is 13 residues long. The CDR3 coding sequence is TGTGCCAGCAGACCCCAGGGGGACACTGAAGCTTTCTTT. It encodes CASRPQGDTEAFF.